One TCR beta chain is described in this entry. What it binds is not known. Expressed TCRB transcripts were sequenced because the isolated RNA had all been reverse transcribed beforehand. Sequenced naive, central memory and regulatory T cell samples produced an average of roughly 3.6 million reads. Using immunoSEQ multiplex PCR, the repertoire was profiled, and TCRdb retains in-frame clones only, with some absent. The sample contains about 410,000 clones, over 11% of which appear only once. The CDR3 is 17 amino acids. Germline trimming cut 1 base from V and 4 bases from J; bases unmatched to any gene: 9. Germline loops: CDR1 MGHRA, CDR2 YSYEKL. Purity exceeding 95% was reached by all sorted populations. The data originate from a study of beta chain features in type 1 diabetes. Findings and limits, study-wide: The analysis here could not establish whether HLA type shapes TCRB rearrangement.

The rearrangement joins TRBV4-1 to TRBJ1-5, with 8 bases identical to TRBD1. This sequence was found in a man in his thirties or forties in good health. Sequences were obtained from naive CD4+ T cells from blood. CDR3 sequence (DNA): TGCGCCAGCAGCCAAGGCAGGGGGCTTCTATCAAATCAGCCCCAGCATTTT. It yields the protein CASSQGRGLLSNQPQHF.